The next 27 T cell receptor beta chains were all read from a single sample in a study of T cells in Graves' hyperthyroidism and ophthalmopathy. Regions amplified from RNA transcripts were the TCR beta CDR3 regions. Researchers ran a first-round RT-PCR on the TCR CDR3 using the HTBI primer set. TCRdb re-analysed the multiplex PCR reads in MiXCR, keeping a single row per CDR3 protein. The sample has about 640,000 distinct CDR3 sequences, 14% seen once. The sequenced material came from blood. The receptor source for this set is a woman aged 45-60 years with Graves' ophthalmopathy.

This clonotype was counted many times. This rearrangement joins TRBV5-1 to TRBJ2-1, with TRBD1 matching 12 bases. The ends lost 0 bases at V and 7 bases at J; junction bases unmatched: 14. Germline V gene sequence: CDR1 SGHRS, CDR2 YFSETQ. The CDR3 covers 19 residues. The CDR3 loop is CASSLGISAGQGARNEQFF. DNA for the CDR3: TGCGCCAGCAGCTTGGGGATTTCGGCGGGACAGGGGGCGCGTAATGAGCAGTTCTTC.

This clonotype was seen ten or more times. The rearrangement links TRBV3-1 to TRBJ2-3; TRBD2 agrees at 9 bases. The CDR3 has 15 amino acids. The germline V gene has CDR1 LGHDT and CDR2 YNNKEL (reference sequence). V shed 5 bases, J shed 4 bases, and the junction held 7 bases outside the gene matches. CDR3 nucleotide sequence: TGTGCCAGCAGCTCGTTAGCGGGAGAGGCAGATACGCAGTATTTT. Its protein is CASSSLAGEADTQYF.

This clonotype came up many times. The chain has TRBV12-3 or TRBV12-4 and TRBJ1-2, with TRBD1 matching over 8 bases. V trimming: 6 bases; J trimming: 3 bases; junction bases outside the gene matches: 12. The length of the CDR3 is 16 residues. The chain's CDR3 is CASSPSGRGRDYGYTF. The CDR3 bases are TGTGCCAGCAGCCCGTCCGGCAGGGGGCGGGACTATGGCTACACCTTC.

This clonotype has only a few counts. This chain connects TRBV28 to TRBJ2-2, with D maybe TRBD1 (6 bases). Trimming left V 7 bases short and J 3 bases short, with 24 bases between. The CDR3 runs 18 residues. Germline V CDR1 and CDR2: MDHEN, SYDVKM. CDR3 loop: CASNRWTARGGDTGELFF. The CDR3 DNA reads TGTGCCAGCAACCGCTGGACAGCACGTGGGGGAGACACCGGGGAGCTGTTTTTT. Full variable domain (remainder filled in from reference TRBV28 and TRBJ2-2): DVKVTQSSRYLVKRTGEKVFLECVQDMDHENMFWYRQDPGLGLRLIYFSYDVKMKEKGDIPEGYSVSREKKERFSLILESASTNQTSMYLCASNRWTARGGDTGELFFGEGSRLTVL.

The chain recombines TRBV19 with TRBJ2-7; D possibly corresponds to TRBD1 (5 bases). The CDR3 contains 15 residues. The V and J ends lost 5 bases and 2 bases respectively, with 16 bases between them. Germline V gene sequence: CDR1 LNHDA, CDR2 SQIVND (reference sequence). The CDR3 protein is CASSRIYDSAYEQYF. CDR3 DNA sequence: TGTGCCAGTAGTCGCATTTACGACAGTGCCTACGAGCAGTACTTC.

This clonotype was seen ten or more times. The genes are TRBV5-1 and TRBJ2-7, with TRBD1 matching 9 bases. After removal of 4 bases from V and 0 bases from J, the junction contained 8 bases not matched to a gene. The CDR3 has 16 amino acids. The germline CDR1 and CDR2 sequences are SGHRS and YFSETQ. CDR3 protein: CASSRPGQGSSYEQYF. The CDR3 nucleotides are TGCGCCAGCAGCCGACCGGGACAGGGTAGCTCCTACGAGCAGTACTTC.

The chain joins TRBV19 to TRBJ1-5, with 9 positions matching TRBD1. Germline CDR1 is LNHDA and CDR2 is SQIVND (reference sequence). The CDR3 sequence is 14 residues long. After removal of 10 bases from V and 4 bases from J, the junction contained 8 bases not matched to a gene. The CDR3 coding sequence is TGTGCCACAGCGGACAGGGGATGGAATCAGCCCCAGCATTTT. Translated, it gives CATADRGWNQPQHF. Full variable domain (rest looked up from reference TRBV19 and TRBJ1-5): DGGITQSPKYLFRKEGQNVTLSCEQNLNHDAMYWYRQDPGQGLRLIYYSQIVNDFQKGDIAEGYSVSREKKESFPLTVTSAQKNPTAFYLCATADRGWNQPQHFGDGTRLSIL.

This clonotype was counted many times. The chain links TRBV6-2 or TRBV6-3 to TRBJ1-2; 9 nucleotides align to TRBD1. The germline CDR1 and CDR2 sequences are MNHEY and SVGEGT. This CDR3 comprises 14 residues. Trimming took 4 bases from V and 4 from J; bases not matched to a gene: 4. The CDR3 sequence is CASSSGQGFYGYTF. The CDR3 DNA is TGTGCCAGCAGTTCGGGACAGGGATTCTATGGCTACACCTTC.

A few counts support this clonotype. V is TRBV9 and J is TRBJ2-5; 10 bases are shared with TRBD2. After removal of 0 bases from V and 7 bases from J, the junction contained 6 bases not matched to a gene. This CDR3 spans 15 amino acids. Germline V gene sequence: CDR1 SGDLS, CDR2 YYNGEE. CDR3 in DNA: TGTGCCAGCAGCGTAGATGCTAGCGGGAGTCGGACCCAGTACTTC. The encoded protein is CASSVDASGSRTQYF.

The chain couples TRBV6-1 to TRBJ2-1, with TRBD2 matching 8 bases. The J segment lost 7 bases and the V segment lost 3 bases, leaving 5 bases of the junction unmatched. The CDR3 is made up of 14 amino acids. Germline lookup yields CDR1 MNHNS and CDR2 SASEGT. The CDR3 here is CASSDLAGENEQFF. CDR3 DNA sequence: TGTGCCAGCAGTGATCTAGCGGGCGAGAATGAGCAGTTCTTC.

This clonotype was counted ten times or more. V is TRBV6-1 and J is TRBJ2-3; no reliable D call. The CDR3 spans 14 residues. Per germline, CDR1 MNHNS and CDR2 SASEGT. Trimming cost V 0 bases and J 2 bases, with 6 bases left between them. The CDR3 loop is CASSEAGSTDTQYF. DNA of the CDR3: TGTGCCAGCAGTGAAGCGGGTTCCACAGATACGCAGTATTTT.

In its sample, this clonotype was seen many times. At one end, the junction sequence differs from germline, possibly due to a read error. The rearrangement links TRBV20-1 to TRBJ1-6, with no clear D. The CDR3 is 17 amino acids. Germline V gene data show CDR1 as DFQATT and CDR2 as SNEGSKA (reference sequence). This CDR3 reads CSARDFERSSYNPPLHF. The DNA of the CDR3 is TGCAGTGCTAGAGATTTCGAGAGGAGCTCCTATAATCCACCCCTCCACTTT.

This clonotype was recorded many times. The rearrangement links TRBV2 to TRBJ1-1; TRBD1 matches at 8 bases. V was pared by 6 bases and J by 10 bases, with 13 bases of the junction left unmatched. The CDR3 loop spans 14 amino acids. Germline V gene sequence: CDR1 SNHLY, CDR2 FYNNEI. The DNA of the CDR3 is TGTGCCAGCAGGCCCCAGGGGGCAGGCTCTGGAGCTTTCTTT. Translation: CASRPQGAGSGAFF.

This clonotype showed up many times. V and J are TRBV11-2 and TRBJ1-6, with 7 bases that match TRBD1. J gave up 6 bases and V 7 bases, and 9 bases lay outside the gene matches. CDR1 and CDR2 from the germline V gene are SGHAT and FQNNGV. The CDR3 is 15 residues long. CDR3 protein: CASTLGNRGNSPLHF. The CDR3 nucleotides read TGTGCCAGCACCCTCGGGAACAGGGGTAATTCACCCCTCCACTTT.

This clonotype was seen a few times. V and J are TRBV6-2 or TRBV6-3 and TRBJ2-1; 10 nucleotides align to TRBD1. This CDR3 spans 13 amino acids. Germline assignment: CDR1 MNHEY and CDR2 SVGEGT. The junction had 8 bases not matched to a gene; V was cut back by 10 bases and J by 8 bases. The CDR3 nucleotides read TGTGCCACCTGGGACAGGGGATTTCATGAGCAGTTCTTC. It is translated as CATWDRGFHEQFF.

The sample holds many counts of this clonotype. The V call is TRBV28, the J call TRBJ2-2, with D unresolved. With 3 bases removed from V and 0 bases from J, the gap between germline ends came to 8 bases. The CDR3 runs to 15 residues. Per germline, CDR1 MDHEN and CDR2 SYDVKM. CDR3 nucleotides: TGTGCCAGCAGTTTTAACAGCCCGAACACCGGGGAGCTGTTTTTT. This gives the protein CASSFNSPNTGELFF.

This clonotype was counted many times. The chain employs TRBV7-2 and TRBJ1-2; the match to TRBD1 covers 7 bases. The CDR3 is 15 amino acids. The V gene end was trimmed by 5 bases and the J gene end by 4 bases; junction bases not matched to a gene: 10. In germline, CDR1 is SGHTA, CDR2 FQGNSA. CDR3 DNA sequence: TGTGCCAGCAGCCCGCGGGACAGAAGTCTCTATGGCTACACCTTC. This encodes CASSPRDRSLYGYTF. The full variable domain, with the rest looked up from reference TRBV7-2 and TRBJ1-2, is GAGVSQSPSNKVTEKGKDVELRCDPISGHTALYWYRQSLGQGLEFLIYFQGNSAPDKSGLPSDRFSAERTGGSVSTLTIQRTQQEDSAVYLCASSPRDRSLYGYTFGSGTRLTVV.

In this sample, this clonotype turned up many times. The V gene is TRBV20-1, the J gene TRBJ2-3; 7 nucleotides line up with TRBD2. V was pared by 3 bases and J by 0 bases, with 6 bases of the junction left unmatched. CDR3 length: 15 amino acids. Per germline, CDR1 DFQATT and CDR2 SNEGSKA (reference sequence). The CDR3 here is CSASLREFSTDTQYF. The CDR3 nucleotides read TGCAGTGCTAGTCTGCGGGAGTTTAGCACAGATACGCAGTATTTT.

This clonotype was seen ten or more times. This sequence joins TRBV30 and TRBJ1-5, with D possibly matching TRBD1 (6 bases). Per germline, CDR1 GTSNPN and CDR2 SVGIG (reference sequence). CDR3 length equals 15 residues. CDR3: CATGVGGVPFGAQHF. The CDR3 DNA is TGTGCTACTGGAGTAGGGGGGGTCCCTTTCGGGGCCCAGCATTTT. Full variable domain (remainder filled in from reference TRBV30 and TRBJ1-5): SQTIHQWPATLVQPVGSPLSLECTVEGTSNPNLYWYRQAAGRGLQLLFYSVGIGQISSEVPQNLSASRPQDRQFILSSKKLLLSDSGFYLCATGVGGVPFGAQHFGDGTRLSIL.

This clonotype was seen repeatedly, ten times or more. V is TRBV7-2 and J is TRBJ2-1; 12 bases fit TRBD2. J was trimmed by 0 bases and V by 4 bases; bases with no gene match: 4. In germline, CDR1 is SGHTA, CDR2 FQGNSA. The CDR3 runs 17 residues. The DNA of the CDR3 is TGTGCCAGCAGCTACACGACTAGCGGGGGCTCCTACAATGAGCAGTTCTTC. Translating it yields CASSYTTSGGSYNEQFF.

This clonotype was detected many times. The chain combines TRBV7-3 with TRBJ2-2, with D perhaps matching TRBD2 (6 bases). Trimming shortened V by 5 bases and J by 1 base, and 11 bases separated the two germline ends. Germline CDR1 SGHTA, CDR2 FQGTGA. CDR3 size: 15 residues. The CDR3 nucleotides read TGTGCCAGCAGCCCTATAGCGGAGAACACCGGGGAGCTGTTTTTT. Translated: CASSPIAENTGELFF. Complete variable domain (other parts from reference TRBV7-3 and TRBJ2-2): GAGVSQTPSNKVTEKGKYVELRCDPISGHTALYWYRQSLGQGPEFLIYFQGTGAADDSGLPNDRFFAVRPEGSVSTLKIQRTERGDSAVYLCASSPIAENTGELFFGEGSRLTVL.

This rearrangement joins TRBV20-1 to TRBJ2-1; no clear D. V was clipped by 4 bases and J by 10 bases, with 20 bases between them. The CDR3 has 14 residues. Germline loops: CDR1 DFQATT, CDR2 SNEGSKA (reference sequence). CDR3 sequence: CSANRWRATEEQFF. In DNA, the CDR3 is TGCAGTGCTAATCGGTGGCGCGCGACCGAAGAGCAGTTCTTC.

This clonotype was seen at least ten times. J is TRBJ1-1 and V is TRBV11-2; no clear D. CDR3 length equals 14 residues. Trimming took 4 bases from V and 3 from J, leaving 12 bases between them. Germline lookup yields CDR1 SGHAT and CDR2 FQNNGV. The DNA of the CDR3 is TGTGCCAGCAGCTCGACTCAAACACACACTGAAGCTTTCTTT. Translating it yields CASSSTQTHTEAFF.

This clonotype was counted a few times. The gene calls are TRBV24-1 and TRBJ2-3, with 8 bases matching TRBD1. Germline values: CDR1 KGHDR, CDR2 SFDVKD. V gave up 6 bases and J gave up 5 bases; unmatched junction bases: 12. This CDR3 comprises 16 residues. CDR3 region: CATSSPAGGFLDTQYF. For the CDR3, the DNA is TGTGCCACCAGTAGCCCCGCAGGGGGCTTTTTAGATACGCAGTATTTT.

This clonotype was seen many times. One junction end disagrees with the germline gene, perhaps due to a read error. This chain uses TRBV7-2 with TRBJ1-1; weak D call: TRBD1 (6 bases). The CDR3 runs to 18 residues. The germline CDR1 and CDR2 sequences are SGHTA and FQGNSA. The CDR3 DNA reads TGTGCCAGCAGCTACCTTACTTTATCAGGGGCGCAGAACATTGAAGCTTTCTTT. This codes for CASSYLTLSGAQNIEAFF.

This clonotype has only a few counts. The rearrangement uses TRBV6-1 and TRBJ1-4; 9 bases match TRBD1. Germline CDR1 is MNHNS and CDR2 is SASEGT. Trimming at V came to 1 base and at J to 8 bases, leaving 5 bases not matched to a gene. This CDR3 has 15 residues. CDR3 sequence reads: CASSEDRGLREKLFF. The CDR3 DNA follows: TGTGCCAGCAGTGAAGACAGGGGGCTTCGGGAAAAACTGTTTTTT.

There are a few counts of this clonotype. The chain joins TRBV6-2 or TRBV6-3 to TRBJ1-6, with D possibly being TRBD1 (6 bases). Trimming removed 5 bases from V and 7 bases from J, with 12 bases in between. The CDR3 has 14 residues. Per germline, CDR1 MNHEY and CDR2 SVGEGT. The CDR3 is CASSNPDRNSPLHF. The CDR3 DNA sequence: TGTGCCAGCAGTAACCCGGACAGAAATTCACCCCTCCACTTT.